One sample yielded the 19 T cell receptor beta chains listed below, sequenced in a study of T cells in narcolepsy. Repertoires were generated with immunoSEQ multiplex PCR, while TCRdb's copy carries only in-frame clones and drops some. Among roughly 35,000 clones, 80% were seen once, and the ten largest hold 0.8% to 1.2%. The specimen was memory (CD45RA-) CD4+ T cells from blood. The source is a human donor in good health.

This chain links TRBV19 with TRBJ2-5; D unclear. CDR3 length: 11 amino acids. V dropped 5 bases and J dropped 5 bases, with 6 bases sitting between them. Germline CDR1 and CDR2: LNHDA and SQIVND (reference sequence). The CDR3 DNA reads TGTGCCAGTAGTCTGGGGGAGACCCAGTACTTC. It yields the protein CASSLGETQYF.

The chain couples TRBV25-1 to TRBJ1-5; D is possibly TRBD1 (6 bases). The germline V gene encodes CDR1 MGHDK and CDR2 SYGVNS. The CDR3 consists of 15 residues. V was trimmed by 4 bases and J by 3 bases, leaving 13 bases between them. The CDR3 here is CASSGTSGANQPQHF. Written as DNA, the CDR3 is TGTGCCAGCAGTGGAACCTCAGGGGCCAATCAGCCCCAGCATTTT.

The chain recombines TRBV7-2 with TRBJ2-7; D perhaps matches TRBD2 (6 bases). V was pared by 0 bases and J by 2 bases, with 8 bases between. The CDR3 is 14 residues long. Germline V gene lookup returns CDR1 SGHTA and CDR2 FQGNSA. The CDR3 coding sequence is TGTGCCAGCAGCTTAGCCGGGGGTGCCTACGAGCAGTACTTC. The encoded protein is CASSLAGGAYEQYF.

There are a few counts of this clone. The chain carries TRBV28 and TRBJ2-1; unclear D gene. CDR1 and CDR2 (germline): MDHEN, SYDVKM. Trimming cost V 6 bases and J 8 bases, with 11 bases left between them. This CDR3 has 12 amino acids. The CDR3 sequence: CASSLRHYEQFF. In nucleotides, the CDR3 is TGTGCCAGCAGCTTACGGCACTATGAGCAGTTCTTC.

This clone appeared a single time. The genes are TRBV5-6 and TRBJ2-7; no reliable D call. The CDR3 length is 12 residues. Germline lookup yields CDR1 SGHDT and CDR2 YYEEEE. Trimming took off 2 bases at V and 12 bases at J, with 15 bases between the two ends. CDR3 residues: CASSFYTTTTYF. The CDR3 region has the DNA TGTGCCAGCAGCTTTTACACTACGACGACGTACTTC.

This clone was detected a few times. This chain joins TRBV6-5 and TRBJ2-5; 8 nucleotides agree with TRBD2. CDR3 size: 13 residues. Germline V lookup: CDR1 MNHEY, CDR2 SVGAGI. V lost 6 bases, J lost 2 bases, and 2 bases stayed unmatched. The CDR3 spells CASRSGGQETQYF. The CDR3 region has the DNA TGTGCCAGCAGGAGCGGGGGACAAGAGACCCAGTACTTC.

The chain combines TRBV6-1 with TRBJ1-2; TRBD1 matches at 8 bases. This CDR3 spans 14 amino acids. Trimming removed 3 bases from V and 4 bases from J; junction bases left unmatched: 4. Germline V gives CDR1 MNHNS, CDR2 SASEGT. The CDR3 region has the DNA TGTGCCAGCAGTGATTCAACAGGGGGCTATGGCTACACCTTC. This translates into CASSDSTGGYGYTF.

This clone was counted only a few times. The chain combines TRBV28 with TRBJ2-7; tentatively, D is TRBD2 (5 bases). Trimming took 7 bases from V and 1 from J, leaving 11 bases between them. This CDR3 is built from 13 residues. Germline values: CDR1 MDHEN, CDR2 SYDVKM. The CDR3 spells CASKRTGSYEQYF. The CDR3 DNA reads as TGTGCCAGCAAAAGGACGGGGTCCTACGAGCAGTACTTC.

The chain is built from TRBV15 and TRBJ2-5; the match to TRBD2 covers 7 bases. V shed 1 base and J 0 bases; nucleotides not matched to a gene: 5. The CDR3 is 16 residues long. Germline CDR1 and CDR2: LNHNV and YYDKDF (reference sequence). The CDR3 coding sequence is TGTGCCACCAGCAGAGCTGGCGGGGGTTACCAAGAGACCCAGTACTTC. Its protein is CATSRAGGGYQETQYF.

The J gene is TRBJ1-2, the V gene TRBV5-4, with D perhaps matching TRBD1 (6 bases). The V end lost 0 bases, the J end lost 6 bases, and 6 bases lay between the germline ends. Germline V gene data show CDR1 as SGHNT and CDR2 as YYREEE (reference sequence). This CDR3 is 12 amino acids long. This CDR3 is CASSLAGDGYTF. The CDR3 bases are TGTGCCAGCAGCTTGGCAGGGGATGGCTACACCTTC. The full variable domain, completed using reference TRBV5-4 and TRBJ1-2, is ETGVTQSPTHLIKTRGQQVTLRCSSQSGHNTVSWYQQALGQGPQFIFQYYREEENGRGNFPPRFSGLQFPNYSSELNVNALELDDSALYLCASSLAGDGYTFGSGTRLTVV.

This sequence joins TRBV30 and TRBJ2-2; the match to TRBD2 covers 7 bases. From germline, CDR1 is GTSNPN and CDR2 SVGIG (reference sequence). This CDR3 spans 14 amino acids. The V gene end was trimmed by 0 bases and the J gene end by 5 bases; junction bases not matched to a gene: 3. The CDR3 is CAWSVGGPTGELFF. The CDR3 nucleotides are TGTGCCTGGAGTGTGGGAGGGCCAACCGGGGAGCTGTTTTTT. Full variable domain (remainder filled in from reference TRBV30 and TRBJ2-2): SQTIHQWPATLVQPVGSPLSLECTVEGTSNPNLYWYRQAAGRGLQLLFYSVGIGQISSEVPQNLSASRPQDRQFILSSKKLLLSDSGFYLCAWSVGGPTGELFFGEGSRLTVL.

CDR3: CASSKYEQYF. CDR3 nucleotides: TGTGCCAGCAGCAAGTACGAGCAGTACTTC. This chain joins TRBV21-1 and TRBJ2-7. TRBV21-1 is annotated as a pseudogene. The CDR3 is made up of 10 amino acids.

The CDR3 sequence is CASSYQTGTSGSSYEQYF. CDR3 sequence (DNA): TGTGCCAGCAGCTATCAGACCGGGACTAGCGGGAGCTCCTACGAGCAGTACTTC. The V call is TRBV9, the J call TRBJ2-7, with 14 nucleotides matching TRBD2. The junction had 9 bases not matched to a gene; V was cut back by 4 bases and J by 0 bases. Germline V lookup: CDR1 SGDLS, CDR2 YYNGEE. The CDR3 sequence is 18 residues long.

The chain has TRBV19 and TRBJ1-1; D remains ambiguous. Trimming took 6 bases from V and 1 from J, leaving 12 bases between them. This CDR3 has 14 amino acids. Germline loops: CDR1 LNHDA, CDR2 SQIVND (reference sequence). CDR3 region: CASSLGPTNTEAFF. The CDR3 bases are TGTGCCAGTAGCTTAGGACCGACGAACACTGAAGCTTTCTTT.

V usage is TRBV14 and J usage is TRBJ1-2; maybe TRBD1 (5 bases). V was pared by 4 bases and J by 6 bases, with 12 bases between. The germline V gene encodes CDR1 SGHDN and CDR2 FVKESK. CDR3 size: 13 residues. The DNA of the CDR3 is TGTGCCAGCAGCCGGCAGGGTTCCGATGGCTACACCTTC. Encoded protein: CASSRQGSDGYTF.

This chain uses TRBV5-1 with TRBJ2-7, with D possibly being TRBD1 (6 bases). The CDR3 loop spans 15 amino acids. CDR1 and CDR2 (germline): SGHRS, YFSETQ. V was clipped by 0 bases and J by 4 bases, with 14 bases between them. The CDR3 reads CASSLAGAGDYEQYF. DNA for the CDR3: TGCGCCAGCAGCTTGGCCGGGGCAGGGGATTACGAGCAGTACTTC.

There are a few counts of this clone. CDR3 coding DNA: TGTGCCAGCAGTGGCGTCACCGGGGAGCTGTTTTTT. Translation: CASSGVTGELFF. This chain links TRBV6-1 with TRBJ2-2; D not resolved. Germline V lookup: CDR1 MNHNS, CDR2 SASEGT. V gave up 4 bases and J gave up 4 bases, with 4 bases separating them. CDR3 length: 12 residues.

V is TRBV7-2 and J is TRBJ1-5; tentative D call: TRBD1 (6 bases). V was trimmed by 5 bases and J by 0 bases, leaving 11 bases between them. The CDR3 covers 15 residues. Per germline, CDR1 SGHTA and CDR2 FQGNSA. CDR3 nucleotide sequence: TGTGCCAGCAGCCAGGGACACTTTAGCAATCAGCCCCAGCATTTT. Amino acids: CASSQGHFSNQPQHF. Drawing the rest from reference TRBV7-2 and TRBJ1-5, the complete variable domain is GAGVSQSPSNKVTEKGKDVELRCDPISGHTALYWYRQSLGQGLEFLIYFQGNSAPDKSGLPSDRFSAERTGGSVSTLTIQRTQQEDSAVYLCASSQGHFSNQPQHFGDGTRLSIL.

The chain uses TRBV19 and TRBJ2-7; 9 bases are shared with TRBD1. Germline V lookup: CDR1 LNHDA, CDR2 SQIVND (reference sequence). With V trimmed by 5 bases and J by 0 bases, 5 bases remained unmatched. The CDR3 contains 15 residues. Here the CDR3 reads CASSVLQGASYEQYF. In DNA form, the CDR3 reads TGTGCCAGTAGTGTCCTACAGGGGGCCTCCTACGAGCAGTACTTC.